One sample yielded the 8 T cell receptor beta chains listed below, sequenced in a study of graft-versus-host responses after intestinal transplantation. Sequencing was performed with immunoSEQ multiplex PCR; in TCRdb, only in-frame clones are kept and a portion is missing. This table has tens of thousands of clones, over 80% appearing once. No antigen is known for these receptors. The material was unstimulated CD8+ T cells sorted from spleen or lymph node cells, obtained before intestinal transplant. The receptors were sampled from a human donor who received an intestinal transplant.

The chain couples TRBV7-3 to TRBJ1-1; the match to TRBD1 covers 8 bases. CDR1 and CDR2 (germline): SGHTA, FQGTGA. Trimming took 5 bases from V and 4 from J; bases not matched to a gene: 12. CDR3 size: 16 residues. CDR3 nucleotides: TGTGCCAGCAGCCTCGTGTCAGGGGGCCCAGGCACTGAAGCTTTCTTT. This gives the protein CASSLVSGGPGTEAFF.

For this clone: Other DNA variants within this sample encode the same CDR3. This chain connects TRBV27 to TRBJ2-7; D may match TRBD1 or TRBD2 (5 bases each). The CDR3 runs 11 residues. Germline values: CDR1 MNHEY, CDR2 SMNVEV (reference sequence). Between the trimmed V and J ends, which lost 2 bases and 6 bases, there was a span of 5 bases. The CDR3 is CASSLGGEQYF. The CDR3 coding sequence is TGTGCCAGCAGTTTAGGGGGCGAGCAGTACTTC.

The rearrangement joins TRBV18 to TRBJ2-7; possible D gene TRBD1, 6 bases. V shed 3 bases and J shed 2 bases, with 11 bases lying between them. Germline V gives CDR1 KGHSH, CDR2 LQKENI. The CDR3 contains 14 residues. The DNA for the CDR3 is TGTGCCAGCTCACCCTCGGACAGTACCTACGAGCAGTACTTC. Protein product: CASSPSDSTYEQYF. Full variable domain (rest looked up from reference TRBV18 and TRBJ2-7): NAGVMQNPRHLVRRRGQEARLRCSPMKGHSHVYWYRQLPEEGLKFMVYLQKENIIDESGMPKERFSAEFPKEGPSILRIQQVVRGDSAAYFCASSPSDSTYEQYFGPGTRLTVT.

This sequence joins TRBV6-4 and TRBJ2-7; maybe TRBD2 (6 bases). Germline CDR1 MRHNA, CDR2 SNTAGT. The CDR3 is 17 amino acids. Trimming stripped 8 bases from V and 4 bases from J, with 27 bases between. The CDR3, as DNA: TGTGCCAGCCCCCAGCGGGCTTTGACAAGGACCCCTTACGAGCAGTACTTC. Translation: CASPQRALTRTPYEQYF.

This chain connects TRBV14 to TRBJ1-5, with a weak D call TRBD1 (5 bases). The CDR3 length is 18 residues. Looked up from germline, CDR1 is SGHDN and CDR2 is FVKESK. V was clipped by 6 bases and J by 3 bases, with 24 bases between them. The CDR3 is CASSETPGLGLLNQPQHF. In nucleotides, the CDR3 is TGTGCCAGCAGTGAAACCCCGGGGCTGGGGCTGCTCAATCAGCCCCAGCATTTT. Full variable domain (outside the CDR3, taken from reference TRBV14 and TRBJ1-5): EAGVTQFPSHSVIEKGQTVTLRCDPISGHDNLYWYRRVMGKEIKFLLHFVKESKQDESGMPNNRFLAERTGGTYSTLKVQPAELEDSGVYFCASSETPGLGLLNQPQHFGDGTRLSIL.

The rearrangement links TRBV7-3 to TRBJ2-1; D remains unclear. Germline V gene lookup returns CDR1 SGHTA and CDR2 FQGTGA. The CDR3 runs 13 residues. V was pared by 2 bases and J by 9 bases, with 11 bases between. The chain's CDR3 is CASSLLGPSEQFF. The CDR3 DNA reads TGTGCCAGCAGCTTATTGGGCCCAAGTGAGCAGTTCTTC.

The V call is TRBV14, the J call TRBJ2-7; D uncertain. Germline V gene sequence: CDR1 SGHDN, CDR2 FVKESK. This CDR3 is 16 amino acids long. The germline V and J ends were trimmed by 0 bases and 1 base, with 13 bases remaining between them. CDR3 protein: CASSQDIFAPSYEQYF. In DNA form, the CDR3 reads TGTGCCAGCAGCCAAGATATTTTTGCTCCTTCCTACGAGCAGTACTTC.

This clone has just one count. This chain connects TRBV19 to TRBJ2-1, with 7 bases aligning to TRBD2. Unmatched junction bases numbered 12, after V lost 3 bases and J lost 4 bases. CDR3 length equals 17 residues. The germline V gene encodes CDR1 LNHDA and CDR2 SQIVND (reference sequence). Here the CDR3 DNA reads TGTGCCAGTAGTATTCTAGGGAGCGGGGCGCCTTACAATGAGCAGTTCTTC. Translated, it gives CASSILGSGAPYNEQFF.